Only one count was recorded for the clone carrying this T cell receptor (beta chain). Its antigen is not identified. The data were taken from a study of brain T cells in children with intractable seizures. Study-wide results and limits: Pre-surgery blood may have been undersampled, hiding some clones. Only CDR3 sequence similarity suggested viral specificity, without known HCMV serostatus.

V shed 0 bases and J 4 bases; nucleotides not matched to a gene: 9. The CDR3 is made up of 16 amino acids. Germline V lookup: CDR1 SGDLS, CDR2 YYNGEE. Only cases whose brain tissue showed the highest T cell transcript signatures were sequenced. Patients received at least one anti-epileptic drug before surgery. The data were produced by immunoSEQ multiplex PCR, yet TCRdb's version contains in-frame clones alone and is incomplete. The repertoire holds 110,000 or so clones, 94% seen once, with more than 3% in the top ten. The sequencing used peripheral blood, collected at surgery. The chain has TRBV9 and TRBJ1-1; 7 bases are shared with TRBD1. The receptor was derived from a boy in the first two years of life with hemimegalencephaly and intractable seizures. The CDR3 loop reads CASSVVAAGGSTEAFF. The CDR3 DNA sequence: TGTGCCAGCAGCGTAGTCGCGGCAGGGGGGAGCACTGAAGCTTTCTTT.